The entry that follows covers one T cell receptor (beta chain) sequence. Using immunoSEQ multiplex PCR, the repertoire was profiled, and TCRdb retains in-frame clones only, with some absent. The data contain 130,000 to 150,000 clones, about 89% of them singletons. The data were taken from a study of blood T cell repertoires in COVID-19. Cohorts were assigned according to the clinical history that participants reported. Among Cohort 3 donors, those recovered had two negative PCRs, clearance, or symptom resolution. Trimming stripped 1 base from V and 9 bases from J, with 10 bases between. Germline V lookup: CDR1 SSHAT, CDR2 FNYEAQ (reference sequence). The length of the CDR3 is 13 residues.

The chain is built from TRBV7-7 and TRBJ2-1; D gene unclear. The specimen was PBMCs or T cells enriched from blood (not recorded which). The sequence derives from a man in his 60s who had recovered from COVID-19. CDR3 sequence reads: CASSLERSTEQFF. The CDR3 DNA follows: TGTGCCAGCAGCTTAGAGAGGTCGACTGAGCAGTTCTTC.